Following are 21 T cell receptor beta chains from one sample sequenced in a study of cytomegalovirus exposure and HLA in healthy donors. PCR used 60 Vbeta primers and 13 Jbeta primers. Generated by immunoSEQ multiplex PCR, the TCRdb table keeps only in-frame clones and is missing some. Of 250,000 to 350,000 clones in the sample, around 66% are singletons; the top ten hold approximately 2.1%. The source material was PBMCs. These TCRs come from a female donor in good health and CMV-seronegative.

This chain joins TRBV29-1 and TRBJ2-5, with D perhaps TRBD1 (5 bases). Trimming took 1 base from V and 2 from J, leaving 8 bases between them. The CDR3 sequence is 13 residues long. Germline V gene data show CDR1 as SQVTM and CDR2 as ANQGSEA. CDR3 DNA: TGCAGCGTTGAAGGGGGCGGACAAGAGACCCAGTACTTC. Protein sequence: CSVEGGGQETQYF.

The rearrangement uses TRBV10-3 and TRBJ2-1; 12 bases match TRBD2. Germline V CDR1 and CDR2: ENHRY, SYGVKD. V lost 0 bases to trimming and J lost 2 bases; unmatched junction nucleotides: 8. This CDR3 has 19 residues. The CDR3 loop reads CAISESLAGGPDAYNEQFF. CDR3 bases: TGTGCCATCAGTGAGTCCCTAGCGGGAGGGCCAGATGCCTACAATGAGCAGTTCTTC.

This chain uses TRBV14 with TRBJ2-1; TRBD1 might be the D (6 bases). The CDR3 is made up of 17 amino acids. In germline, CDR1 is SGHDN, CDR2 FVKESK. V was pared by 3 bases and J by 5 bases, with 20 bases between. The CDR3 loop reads CASSHYRGQRGDNEQFF. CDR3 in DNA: TGTGCCAGCAGCCATTACCGGGGACAAAGAGGGGACAATGAGCAGTTCTTC.

This CDR3 is CASSILSGRKSYNEQFF. The CDR3 DNA follows: TGTGCCAGTAGTATCCTTAGCGGGAGGAAGTCCTACAATGAGCAGTTCTTC. The chain couples TRBV19 to TRBJ2-1, with 10 bases fitting TRBD2. J was trimmed by 1 base and V by 3 bases; bases with no gene match: 6. This CDR3 is built from 17 residues. The germline gives CDR1 LNHDA, CDR2 SQIVND (reference sequence).

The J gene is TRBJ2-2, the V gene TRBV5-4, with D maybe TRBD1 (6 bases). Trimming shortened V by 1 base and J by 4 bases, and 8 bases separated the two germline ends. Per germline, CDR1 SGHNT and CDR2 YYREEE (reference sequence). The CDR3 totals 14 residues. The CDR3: CASSLWTATGELFF. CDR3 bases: TGTGCCAGCAGCTTGTGGACAGCCACCGGGGAGCTGTTTTTT.

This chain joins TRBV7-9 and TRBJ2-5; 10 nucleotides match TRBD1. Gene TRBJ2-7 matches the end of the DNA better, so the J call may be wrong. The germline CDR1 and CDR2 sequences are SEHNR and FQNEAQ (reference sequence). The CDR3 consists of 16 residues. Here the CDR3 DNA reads TGTGCCAGCAGCTTACCTCCGGGACAGGGGTCCTACGAGCAGTACTTC. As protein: CASSLPPGQGSYEQYF.

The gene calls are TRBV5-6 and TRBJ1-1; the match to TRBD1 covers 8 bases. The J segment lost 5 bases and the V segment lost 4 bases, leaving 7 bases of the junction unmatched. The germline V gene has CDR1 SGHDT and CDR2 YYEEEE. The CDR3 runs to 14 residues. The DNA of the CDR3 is TGTGCCAGCAGCCCGATGGACAGGGTGACTGAAGCTTTCTTT. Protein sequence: CASSPMDRVTEAFF.

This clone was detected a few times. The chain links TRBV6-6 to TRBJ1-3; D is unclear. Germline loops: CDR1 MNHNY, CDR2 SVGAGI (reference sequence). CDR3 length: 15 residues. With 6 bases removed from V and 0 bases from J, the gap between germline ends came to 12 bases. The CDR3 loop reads CASSPPGSSGNTIYF. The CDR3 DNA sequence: TGTGCCAGCAGCCCCCCCGGGAGCTCTGGAAACACCATATATTTT.

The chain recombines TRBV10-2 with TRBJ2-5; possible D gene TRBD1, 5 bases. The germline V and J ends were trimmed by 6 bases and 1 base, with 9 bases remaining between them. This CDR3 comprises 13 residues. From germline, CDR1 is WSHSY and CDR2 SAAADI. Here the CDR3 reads CASRVRGQETQYF. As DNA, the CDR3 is TGCGCCAGCAGAGTTAGGGGCCAAGAGACCCAGTACTTC.

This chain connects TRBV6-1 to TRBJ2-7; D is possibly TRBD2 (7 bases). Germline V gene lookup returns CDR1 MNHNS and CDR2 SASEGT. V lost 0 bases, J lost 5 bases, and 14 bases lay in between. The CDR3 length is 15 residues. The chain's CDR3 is CASSEAGGGGNEQYF. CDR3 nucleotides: TGTGCCAGCAGTGAAGCGGGAGGGGGAGGGAACGAGCAGTACTTC.

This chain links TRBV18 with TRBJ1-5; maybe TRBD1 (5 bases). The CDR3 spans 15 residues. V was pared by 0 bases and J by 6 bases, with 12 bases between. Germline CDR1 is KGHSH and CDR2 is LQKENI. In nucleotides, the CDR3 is TGTGCCAGCTCACCACCGGGCAGGGCCGGTCAGCCCCAGCATTTT. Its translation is CASSPPGRAGQPQHF.

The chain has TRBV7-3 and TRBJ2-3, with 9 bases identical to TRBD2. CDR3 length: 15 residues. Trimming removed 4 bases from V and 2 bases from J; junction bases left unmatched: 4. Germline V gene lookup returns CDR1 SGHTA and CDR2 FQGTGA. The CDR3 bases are TGTGCCAGCAGCTCATGGACTAGCGTCACAGATACGCAGTATTTT. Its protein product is CASSSWTSVTDTQYF.

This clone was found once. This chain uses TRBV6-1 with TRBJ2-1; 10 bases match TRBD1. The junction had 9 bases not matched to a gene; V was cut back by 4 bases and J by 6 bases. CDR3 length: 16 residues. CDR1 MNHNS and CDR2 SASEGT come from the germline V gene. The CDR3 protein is CASSVLTGGTINEQFF. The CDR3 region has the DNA TGTGCCAGCAGTGTACTGACAGGGGGCACGATCAATGAGCAGTTCTTC.

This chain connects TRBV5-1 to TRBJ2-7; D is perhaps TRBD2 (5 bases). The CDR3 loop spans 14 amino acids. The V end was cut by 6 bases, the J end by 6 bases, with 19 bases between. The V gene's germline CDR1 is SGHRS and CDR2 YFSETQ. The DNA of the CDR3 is TGCGCCAGCACACCGATTGTCGGTGCGGGCGAGCAGTACTTC. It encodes CASTPIVGAGEQYF.

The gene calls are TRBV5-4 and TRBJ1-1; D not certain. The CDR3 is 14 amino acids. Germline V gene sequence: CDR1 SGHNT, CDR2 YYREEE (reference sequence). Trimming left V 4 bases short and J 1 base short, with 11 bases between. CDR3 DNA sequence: TGTGCCAGCAGCCGGAAACAGCCGAACACTGAAGCTTTCTTT. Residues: CASSRKQPNTEAFF.

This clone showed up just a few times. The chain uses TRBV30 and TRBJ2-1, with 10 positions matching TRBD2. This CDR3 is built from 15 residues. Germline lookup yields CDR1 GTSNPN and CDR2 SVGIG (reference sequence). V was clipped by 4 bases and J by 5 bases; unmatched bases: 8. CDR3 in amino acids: CAWIPTSGKDNEQFF. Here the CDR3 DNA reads TGTGCCTGGATCCCTACTAGCGGGAAGGACAATGAGCAGTTCTTC.

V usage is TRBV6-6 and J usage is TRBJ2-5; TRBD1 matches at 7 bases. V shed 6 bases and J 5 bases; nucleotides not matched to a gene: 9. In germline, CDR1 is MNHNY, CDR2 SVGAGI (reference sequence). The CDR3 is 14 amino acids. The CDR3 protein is CASSWGQPRETQYF. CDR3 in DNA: TGTGCCAGCAGCTGGGGACAGCCCAGGGAGACCCAGTACTTC.

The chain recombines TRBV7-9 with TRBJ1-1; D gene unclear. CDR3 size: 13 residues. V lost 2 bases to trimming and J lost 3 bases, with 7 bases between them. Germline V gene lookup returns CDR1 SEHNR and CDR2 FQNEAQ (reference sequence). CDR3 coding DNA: TGTGCCAGCAGCTTAATGAGGGACACTGAAGCTTTCTTT. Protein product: CASSLMRDTEAFF.

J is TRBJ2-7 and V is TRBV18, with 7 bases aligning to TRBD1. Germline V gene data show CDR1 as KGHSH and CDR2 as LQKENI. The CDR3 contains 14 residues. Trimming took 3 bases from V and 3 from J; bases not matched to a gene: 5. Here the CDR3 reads CASSPTGSDYEQYF. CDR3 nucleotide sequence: TGTGCCAGCTCACCGACAGGGTCTGACTACGAGCAGTACTTC.

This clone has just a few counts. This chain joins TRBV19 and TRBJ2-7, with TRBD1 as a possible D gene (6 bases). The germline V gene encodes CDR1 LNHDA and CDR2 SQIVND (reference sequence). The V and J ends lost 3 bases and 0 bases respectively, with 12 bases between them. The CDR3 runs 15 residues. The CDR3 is CASSIARGPSYEQYF. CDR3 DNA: TGTGCCAGTAGTATCGCCAGGGGCCCCTCCTACGAGCAGTACTTC.

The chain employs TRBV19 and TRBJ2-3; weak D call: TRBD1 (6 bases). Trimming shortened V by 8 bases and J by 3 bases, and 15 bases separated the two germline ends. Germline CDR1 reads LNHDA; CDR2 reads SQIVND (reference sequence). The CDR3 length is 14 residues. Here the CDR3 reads CASARRQATDTQYF. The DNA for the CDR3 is TGTGCCAGTGCCCGGAGACAGGCGACAGATACGCAGTATTTT.